What follows are 28 T cell receptor beta chains derived from one specimen sequenced in a study of T-cell reconstitution after alpha-beta-depleted transplantation in children. TCRbeta library preparation incorporated unique molecular identifiers. TCRdb re-called the PCR reads with MiXCR, one entry per CDR3 protein. The profile shows 200,000 to 300,000 distinct CDR3 sequences, 20% to 30% of them singletons. The material was PBMCs, mostly from graft donor cells, obtained 360 days after TCRalphabeta/CD19-depleted stem cell transplant. The receptors derive from a female patient aged 2-15 years who had a stem cell transplant for congenital amegakaryocytic thrombocytopenia, so the T cells may come from the graft donor.

This clonotype was found many times. The chain employs TRBV4-1 and TRBJ2-1; D not certain. The CDR3 loop spans 16 amino acids. V lost 1 base and J 4 bases, leaving 14 bases between the germline ends. Germline values: CDR1 MGHRA, CDR2 YSYEKL. CDR3 loop: CASSQGTLIPYNEQFF. Written as DNA, the CDR3 is TGCGCCAGCAGCCAAGGGACCCTCATCCCTTACAATGAGCAGTTCTTC.

This clonotype was counted only a few times. The chain has TRBV7-8 and TRBJ1-6, with 8 bases lining up with TRBD1. Germline V gene data show CDR1 as SGHVS and CDR2 as FQNEAQ. J gave up 1 base and V 3 bases, and 8 bases lay outside the gene matches. This CDR3 is built from 18 residues. This CDR3 reads CASSFQVRTGSYNSPLHF. CDR3 in DNA: TGTGCCAGCAGCTTCCAAGTTCGGACAGGGTCCTATAATTCACCCCTCCACTTT.

This clonotype was observed a few times. The chain joins TRBV24-1 to TRBJ2-2; 9 bases map to TRBD2. The germline V gene has CDR1 KGHDR and CDR2 SFDVKD. Trimming took 0 bases from V and 4 from J; bases not matched to a gene: 14. The CDR3 extends over 20 amino acids. The CDR3 spells CATSDLNPSGTTESTGELFF. The CDR3 nucleotides are TGTGCCACCAGTGATTTGAACCCTAGCGGGACGACGGAGAGCACCGGGGAGCTGTTTTTT.

V usage is TRBV6-1 and J usage is TRBJ2-1, with D perhaps assigned TRBD1 or TRBD2 (7 bases each). Trimming took 2 bases from V and 10 from J, leaving 21 bases between them. The CDR3 is 16 residues long. Germline CDR1 MNHNS, CDR2 SASEGT. CDR3 DNA: TGTGCCAGCAGTGAATTAGGGAGGGCAGGGGGACACGAGCAGTTCTTC. As protein: CASSELGRAGGHEQFF.

This clonotype showed up many times. This chain uses TRBV10-3 with TRBJ2-1; 7 positions match TRBD2. This CDR3 is 14 amino acids long. Germline CDR1 reads ENHRY; CDR2 reads SYGVKD. Germline trimming cut 4 bases from V and 4 bases from J; bases unmatched to any gene: 4. The CDR3 loop reads CAISGTSSYNEQFF. For the CDR3, the DNA is TGTGCCATCAGTGGGACTAGTTCATACAATGAGCAGTTCTTC.

The genes are TRBV9 and TRBJ1-2, with D perhaps TRBD1 (6 bases). In germline, CDR1 is SGDLS, CDR2 YYNGEE. V was trimmed by 0 bases and J by 4 bases, leaving 13 bases between them. CDR3 length: 15 amino acids. The chain's CDR3 is CASSVAAGAGYGYTF. CDR3 bases: TGTGCCAGCAGCGTAGCAGCAGGGGCAGGCTATGGCTACACCTTC.

There are a few counts of this clonotype. The J gene is TRBJ2-7, the V gene TRBV18; 7 bases match TRBD1. There are 16 residues in the CDR3. V shed 4 bases, J shed 5 bases, and the junction held 14 bases outside the gene matches. Per the germline V gene, CDR1 is KGHSH and CDR2 is LQKENI. The CDR3 region has the DNA TGTGCCAGCTCACACAAAGACAGGGTGTCCCCCGACGAGCAGTACTTC. This sequence encodes CASSHKDRVSPDEQYF.

For this clonotype: A much larger clone sits a single nucleotide away, making a read error possible. V gene TRBV4-1 combines with J gene TRBJ2-1; 10 bases match TRBD2. Germline assignment: CDR1 MGHRA and CDR2 YSYEKL. J lost 9 bases, V lost 0 bases, and 5 bases had no gene match. The CDR3 is 15 amino acids. CDR3 protein: CASSQDLLAGVEQFF. CDR3 bases: TGCGCCAGCAGCCAAGATCTCCTAGCGGGAGTTGAGCAGTTCTTC.

J is TRBJ2-3 and V is TRBV5-1, with D possibly being TRBD2 (5 bases). This CDR3 is 15 amino acids long. The germline CDR1 and CDR2 sequences are SGHRS and YFSETQ. Deletions cut 0 bases from V and 2 bases from J, with 10 bases between. CDR3 sequence reads: CASSLDPGSTDTQYF. The CDR3 DNA reads as TGCGCCAGCAGCTTGGACCCGGGATCCACAGATACGCAGTATTTT.

The chain is built from TRBV19 and TRBJ2-7; 7 bases line up with TRBD1. The CDR3 is made up of 12 amino acids. V trimming: 9 bases; J trimming: 3 bases; junction bases outside the gene matches: 5. The germline CDR1 and CDR2 sequences are LNHDA and SQIVND (reference sequence). Here the CDR3 reads CASPQGFYEQYF. CDR3 nucleotides: TGTGCCAGCCCACAGGGGTTCTACGAGCAGTACTTC.

This sequence joins TRBV4-3 and TRBJ2-7; D gene uncertain. The CDR3 consists of 18 residues. V was clipped by 0 bases and J by 2 bases, with 20 bases between them. CDR1 is LGHNA and CDR2 is YSLEER in the germline V gene. This chain's CDR3 is CASSQDFGLVGRPYEQYF. As DNA, the CDR3 is TGCGCCAGCAGCCAAGATTTCGGTCTTGTCGGGCGACCCTACGAGCAGTACTTC.

This clonotype appeared a few times. This chain connects TRBV5-1 to TRBJ1-4; no definite D call. V was pared by 4 bases and J by 0 bases, with 10 bases between. The germline CDR1 and CDR2 sequences are SGHRS and YFSETQ. The CDR3 totals 15 residues. CDR3 DNA sequence: TGCGCCAGCAGCGCGGTACCTGCAACTAATGAAAAACTGTTTTTT. Protein product: CASSAVPATNEKLFF.

This clonotype was seen more than once but under ten times. Here the CDR3 reads CASGPYGALAETQYF. The CDR3 DNA reads TGTGCCAGTGGCCCATACGGGGCTTTGGCAGAGACCCAGTACTTC. The chain combines TRBV4-2 with TRBJ2-5; D tentatively reads TRBD1 or TRBD2 (5 bases each). Trimming shortened V by 9 bases and J by 4 bases, and 21 bases separated the two germline ends. Germline V gene lookup returns CDR1 LGHNA and CDR2 YNFKEQ. The CDR3 contains 15 residues.

This clonotype has more than one count but fewer than ten. This rearrangement joins TRBV28 to TRBJ2-7, with a weak D call TRBD1 (5 bases). The germline CDR1 and CDR2 sequences are MDHEN and SYDVKM. This CDR3 contains 16 residues. Trimming removed 6 bases at V and 3 bases at J, with 21 bases between. As DNA, the CDR3 is TGTGCCAGCAGCACCGACAGCGTGGCCCCTAACTACGAGCAGTACTTC. Its translation: CASSTDSVAPNYEQYF.

The rearrangement joins TRBV4-3 to TRBJ2-2, with D possibly being TRBD2 (5 bases). The CDR3 spans 17 residues. Germline V gene data show CDR1 as LGHNA and CDR2 as YSLEER. Trimming shortened V by 0 bases and J by 4 bases, and 15 bases separated the two germline ends. CDR3 loop: CASSQDSRRLLTGELFF. The CDR3 DNA reads as TGCGCCAGCAGCCAAGATTCACGCAGACTACTCACCGGGGAGCTGTTTTTT.

This chain uses TRBV5-1 with TRBJ2-1; D gene unclear. V was trimmed by 4 bases and J by 2 bases, leaving 10 bases between them. This CDR3 region has 14 residues. Germline lookup yields CDR1 SGHRS and CDR2 YFSETQ. The CDR3 bases are TGCGCCAGCAGCCTGAGCAGCCCCTACAATGAGCAGTTCTTC. Translated: CASSLSSPYNEQFF.

V usage is TRBV28 and J usage is TRBJ2-3; no firm D call. The V end was cut by 4 bases, the J end by 5 bases, with 22 bases between. The V gene's germline CDR1 is MDHEN and CDR2 SYDVKM. The CDR3 is 17 residues long. The CDR3 loop reads CASSSLGGGASGDTQYF. The CDR3 nucleotides read TGTGCCAGCAGTTCGCTGGGCGGCGGAGCCTCCGGAGATACGCAGTATTTT. The full variable domain, its missing parts supplied by reference TRBV28 and TRBJ2-3, is DVKVTQSSRYLVKRTGEKVFLECVQDMDHENMFWYRQDPGLGLRLIYFSYDVKMKEKGDIPEGYSVSREKKERFSLILESASTNQTSMYLCASSSLGGGASGDTQYFGPGTRLTVL.

The rearrangement joins TRBV20-1 to TRBJ2-5, with D possibly TRBD1 on 6 matching bases. CDR1 is DFQATT and CDR2 is SNEGSKA in the germline V gene (reference sequence). The CDR3 is 16 residues long. Deletions cut 0 bases from V and 4 bases from J, with 18 bases between. The CDR3: CSAREGTIGGGETQYF. CDR3 bases: TGCAGTGCTAGAGAAGGGACAATCGGAGGCGGAGAGACCCAGTACTTC.

In nucleotides, the CDR3 is TGTGCCAGCACCTACCCCGGACTAGTCTACGAGCAGTACTTC. Its protein product is CASTYPGLVYEQYF. V usage is TRBV6-2 or TRBV6-3 and J usage is TRBJ2-7; 7 nucleotides match TRBD2. V lost 7 bases to trimming and J lost 3 bases; unmatched junction nucleotides: 9. Germline V lookup: CDR1 MNHEY, CDR2 SVGEGT. CDR3 size: 14 residues.

In its sample, this clonotype was seen once. A much larger clone sits a single nucleotide away, making a read error possible. This chain connects TRBV12-3 or TRBV12-4 to TRBJ1-5; possibly TRBD1 for D (6 bases). The CDR3 totals 15 residues. Here the CDR3 reads CASSPGARWDQPEHF. In DNA, the CDR3 is TGTGCCAGCAGTCCAGGGGCGCGGTGGGATCAGCCCGAGCATTTT.

The V call is TRBV6-4, the J call TRBJ2-7, with TRBD1 matching over 9 bases. The ends lost 1 base at V and 2 bases at J; junction bases unmatched: 15. CDR1 and CDR2 from the germline V gene are MRHNA and SNTAGT. The CDR3 extends over 19 amino acids. CDR3 nucleotide sequence: TGTGCCAGCAGTGACTTCGGACAGGGGAGGCCCAGAATAGCCTACGAGCAGTACTTC. It yields the protein CASSDFGQGRPRIAYEQYF.

This clonotype was seen a few times. V and J are TRBV12-3 or TRBV12-4 and TRBJ2-7, with TRBD2 matching 7 bases. The CDR3 sequence is 17 residues long. V lost 0 bases to trimming and J lost 1 base; unmatched junction nucleotides: 9. The CDR3 sequence is CASSLAHGGSASYEQYF. As DNA, the CDR3 is TGTGCCAGCAGTTTAGCGCACGGCGGGAGTGCGTCCTACGAGCAGTACTTC.

J is TRBJ1-3 and V is TRBV28, with a tentative D call TRBD1 (5 bases). The CDR3 loop spans 14 amino acids. V was pared by 4 bases and J by 7 bases, with 14 bases between. Germline CDR1 reads MDHEN; CDR2 reads SYDVKM. In DNA form, the CDR3 reads TGTGCCAGCAGTTCCTGGGAAGGGGAGAACACCATATATTTT. It yields the protein CASSSWEGENTIYF.

The gene calls are TRBV20-1 and TRBJ1-3; 8 nucleotides match TRBD1. CDR1 DFQATT and CDR2 SNEGSKA come from the germline V gene (reference sequence). The CDR3 has 17 residues. V trimming: 5 bases; J trimming: 2 bases; junction bases outside the gene matches: 14. CDR3 amino acids: CSARPSRTGITGNTIYF. The CDR3 DNA reads as TGCAGTGCTCGACCTTCCCGGACAGGGATAACTGGAAACACCATATATTTT.

This sequence joins TRBV18 and TRBJ1-1; D is uncertain. The V end was cut by 4 bases, the J end by 4 bases, with 13 bases between. This CDR3 is built from 14 residues. Germline-derived CDR1 and CDR2 are KGHSH and LQKENI. CDR3 amino acids: CASSQLGSSTEAFF. The CDR3 region has the DNA TGTGCCAGCTCACAACTGGGCAGTTCCACTGAAGCTTTCTTT.

This clonotype was seen a handful of times. The V gene is TRBV7-9, the J gene TRBJ2-7, with D unclear. V was pared by 5 bases and J by 2 bases, with 10 bases between. Germline CDR1 reads SEHNR; CDR2 reads FQNEAQ (reference sequence). CDR3 length: 13 amino acids. CDR3 amino acids: CASSHLPAYEQYF. The CDR3, as DNA: TGTGCCAGCAGCCACCTCCCGGCCTACGAGCAGTACTTC.

V and J are TRBV29-1 and TRBJ2-7; 9 positions agree with TRBD1. This CDR3 is 13 amino acids long. Trimming at V came to 6 bases and at J to 3 bases, leaving 6 bases not matched to a gene. CDR1 and CDR2 (germline): SQVTM, ANQGSEA. The CDR3 nucleotides are TGCAGCGTCGCCCCGGGACAGGGCTACGAGCAGTACTTC. Amino acids: CSVAPGQGYEQYF.

This clonotype was counted only a few times. The gene calls are TRBV4-2 and TRBJ2-5, with 9 nucleotides matching TRBD2. Unmatched junction bases numbered 12, after V lost 3 bases and J lost 4 bases. Germline lookup yields CDR1 LGHNA and CDR2 YNFKEQ. The CDR3 totals 17 residues. The CDR3 loop reads CASSQIQGGGALETQYF. As DNA, the CDR3 is TGTGCCAGCAGCCAGATCCAGGGCGGGGGGGCCCTAGAGACCCAGTACTTC.